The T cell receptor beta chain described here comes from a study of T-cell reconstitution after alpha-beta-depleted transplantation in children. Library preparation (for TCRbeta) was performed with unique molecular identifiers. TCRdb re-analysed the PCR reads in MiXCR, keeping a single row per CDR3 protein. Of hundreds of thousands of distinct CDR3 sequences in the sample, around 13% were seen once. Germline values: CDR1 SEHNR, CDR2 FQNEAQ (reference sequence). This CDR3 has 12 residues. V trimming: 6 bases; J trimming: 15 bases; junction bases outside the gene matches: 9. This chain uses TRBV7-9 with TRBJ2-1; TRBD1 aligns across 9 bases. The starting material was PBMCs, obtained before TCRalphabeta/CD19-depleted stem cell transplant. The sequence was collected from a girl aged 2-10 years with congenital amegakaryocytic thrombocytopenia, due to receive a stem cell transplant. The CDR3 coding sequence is TGTGCCAGCAGTTTTAGGACAGGGGATCCGTTCTTC. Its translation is CASSFRTGDPFF.